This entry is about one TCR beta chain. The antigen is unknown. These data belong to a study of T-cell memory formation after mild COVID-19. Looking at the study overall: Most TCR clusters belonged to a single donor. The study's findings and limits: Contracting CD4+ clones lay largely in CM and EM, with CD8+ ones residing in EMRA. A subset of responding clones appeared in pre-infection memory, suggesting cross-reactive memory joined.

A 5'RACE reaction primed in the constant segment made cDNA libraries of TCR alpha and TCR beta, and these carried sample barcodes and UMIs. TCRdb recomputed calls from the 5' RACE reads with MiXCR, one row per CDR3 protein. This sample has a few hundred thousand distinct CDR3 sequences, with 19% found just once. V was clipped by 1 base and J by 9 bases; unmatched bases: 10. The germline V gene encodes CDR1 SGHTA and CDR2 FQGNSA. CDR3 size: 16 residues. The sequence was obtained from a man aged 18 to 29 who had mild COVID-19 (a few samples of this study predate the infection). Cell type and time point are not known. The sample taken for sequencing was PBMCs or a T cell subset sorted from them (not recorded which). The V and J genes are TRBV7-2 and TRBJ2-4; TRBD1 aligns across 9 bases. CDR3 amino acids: CASSLERPGQGSIQYF. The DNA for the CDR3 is TGTGCCAGCAGCTTAGAACGGCCGGGACAGGGTAGCATTCAGTACTTC. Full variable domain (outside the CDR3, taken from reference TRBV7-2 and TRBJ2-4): GAGVSQSPSNKVTEKGKDVELRCDPISGHTALYWYRQSLGQGLEFLIYFQGNSAPDKSGLPSDRFSAERTGGSVSTLTIQRTQQEDSAVYLCASSLERPGQGSIQYFGAGTRLSVL.